The following is a T cell receptor beta chain sequence with its context. Antigen: not known. When replicate PCRs were run on sorted subsets, they used about 200 ng DNA, about 30,000 T cell genomes. Method: immunoSEQ multiplex PCR; TCRdb's copy keeps in-frame clones and lacks some. The sample holds approximately 720,000 clones, about 91% seen once. Deletions cut 4 bases from V and 4 bases from J, with 4 bases between. The length of the CDR3 is 12 residues. Germline values: CDR1 SGHTA, CDR2 FQGTGA. This entry belongs to a study of shared clonotypes between healthy human individuals. The study, taken as a whole, reports: Naive CD4 clonotypes overlapped across several donors at approximately 5.5%. The study generally estimated greater richness for naive than memory subsets. Relative to clonotypes present in all four donors, those not shared had lower generation probabilities.

Naive CD8 cells lacked CD45RO, underwent positive selection for CCR7 and left out terminally differentiated effector memory CD45RA+ cells. The receptor was derived from a man between 25 and 39 years old in good health. This chain joins TRBV7-3 and TRBJ2-2, with unresolved D. The sequencing sample was made of naive CD8+ T cells sorted from blood. The chain's CDR3 is CASSSGTGELFF. The CDR3 DNA reads TGTGCCAGCAGCTCCGGCACCGGGGAGCTGTTTTTT.